The clone carrying this T cell receptor (beta chain) was seen repeatedly, ten times or more. Trimming shortened V by 4 bases and J by 3 bases, and 11 bases separated the two germline ends. The length of the CDR3 is 13 residues. Germline V gene sequence: CDR1 SGHRS, CDR2 YFSETQ. This record comes from a study of molecular identifiers for immune sequencing clone quantification. TCRdb re-analysed the PCR reads in MiXCR, keeping a single row per CDR3 protein. The sample lists tens of thousands of distinct CDR3 sequences; 25% were seen once. Sequencing was done on a sample of naive CD8+ T cells from blood, with Jurkat cell RNA spiked in. Subset of the sample: FACS-sorted CD8+CD4-CCR7+CD45RA+ naive T cells. The TCR sequence derives from a human donor in good health. Some libraries in this study had Jurkat cell RNA spiked in. The chain is built from TRBV5-1 and TRBJ2-7; D may be TRBD1 (6 bases). CDR3 in amino acids: CASSLGTNYEQYF. Here the CDR3 DNA reads TGCGCCAGCAGCCTAGGGACAAACTACGAGCAGTACTTC.